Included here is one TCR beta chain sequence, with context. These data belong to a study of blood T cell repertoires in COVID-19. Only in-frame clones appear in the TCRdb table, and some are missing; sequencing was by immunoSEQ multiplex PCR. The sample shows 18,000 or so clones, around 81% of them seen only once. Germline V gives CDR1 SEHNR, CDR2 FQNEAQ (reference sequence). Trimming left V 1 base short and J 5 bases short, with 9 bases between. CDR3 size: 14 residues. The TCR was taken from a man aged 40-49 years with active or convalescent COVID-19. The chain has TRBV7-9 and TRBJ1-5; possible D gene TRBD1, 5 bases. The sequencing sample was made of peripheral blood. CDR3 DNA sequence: TGTGCCAGCAGCTTAGAGGCAGGGTATCAGCCCCAGCATTTT. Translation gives CASSLEAGYQPQHF. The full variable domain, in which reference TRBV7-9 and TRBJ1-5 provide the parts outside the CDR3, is DTGVSQNPRHKITKRGQNVTFRCDPISEHNRLYWYRQTLGQGPEFLTYFQNEAQLEKSRLLSDRFSAERPKGSFSTLEIQRTEQGDSAMYLCASSLEAGYQPQHFGDGTRLSIL.